This paragraph covers one T cell receptor (beta chain) sequence. What it binds is unknown. This specimen comes from a study of shared clonotypes between healthy human individuals. Overall study findings and caveats: The sharing of about 5.3% of naive CD4 clonotypes was seen across a handful of donors.

The CDR3 is 11 residues long. The V end lost 7 bases, the J end lost 7 bases, and 8 bases lay between the germline ends. The germline V gene has CDR1 LNHDA and CDR2 SQIVND (reference sequence). Sequencing was performed with immunoSEQ multiplex PCR; in TCRdb, only in-frame clones are kept and a portion is missing. The table lists around 1.6 million clones, 95% to 99% of them singletons, with roughly 0.4% in the top ten. The chain has TRBV19 and TRBJ2-4; weak D call: TRBD2 (5 bases). The sequence was obtained from a man younger than 45 in good health. Sequenced sample: naive CD4+ T cells sorted from blood. Subset in this sample: CD45RA+ positively selected. This CDR3 reads CASIEGNIQYF. As DNA, the CDR3 is TGTGCCAGTATTGAGGGCAACATTCAGTACTTC.